The sequence of this T cell receptor (beta chain) was determined in a study of a mutant IDH1 vaccine in newly diagnosed glioma. Whole-study context: The treated group averaged about 39 years old and was roughly 62% male, roughly 38% female. Earlier therapy was either radiotherapy, temozolomide, or both, and most got both.

Only in-frame clones appear in the TCRdb table, and some are missing; sequencing was by immunoSEQ multiplex PCR. The sample carries more than 30,000 clones, more than 70% recorded once. The sample's time point: week 47, end of study. Each dose delivered 300 ug of mutant IDH1 20-mer peptide subcutaneously with imiquimod. Regarding this clone: Antigen specificity is unknown.

CDR3 length: 13 residues. Trimming at V came to 7 bases and at J to 5 bases, leaving 7 bases not matched to a gene. Germline values: CDR1 MNHEY, CDR2 SVGAGI. The sample here was PBMCs, taken from a glioma patient whose treatment included an IDH1 peptide vaccine. The sequence derives from a man between 35 and 55 years old with glioma. V and J are TRBV6-5 and TRBJ1-1; 7 nucleotides match TRBD1. The CDR3 bases are TGTGCCAGCATTAAGCAGGGGGGAACTGAAGCTTTCTTT. Protein: CASIKQGGTEAFF.